A single sample is the source of the 29 T cell receptor beta chains below, sequenced in a study of cytomegalovirus exposure and HLA in healthy donors. Researchers ran the PCR with 60 Vbeta and 13 Jbeta primers. Clones were read by immunoSEQ multiplex PCR, and TCRdb kept only the in-frame ones, dropping some. The top ten hold approximately 1.1% of the sample, which has fewer than 150,000 clones, roughly 80% seen once. Source material: PBMCs. The origin of the receptors is a female donor in good health and CMV-seronegative.

The rearrangement uses TRBV9 and TRBJ1-1, with no clear D. CDR1 and CDR2 from the germline V gene are SGDLS and YYNGEE. The CDR3 is made up of 14 amino acids. Trimming pared 0 bases from V and 1 base from J, leaving 7 bases between. CDR3: CASSVEQANTEAFF. CDR3 DNA: TGTGCCAGCAGCGTAGAGCAGGCGAACACTGAAGCTTTCTTT.

The rearrangement uses TRBV5-8 and TRBJ2-7, with TRBD2 matching 11 bases. J was trimmed by 4 bases and V by 0 bases; bases with no gene match: 6. CDR1 SGHTS and CDR2 YDEGEE come from the germline V gene. The CDR3 runs 16 residues. CDR3 nucleotides: TGTGCCAGCAGCTTGGTCGTCCCTAGCGGGAGGTACGAGCAGTACTTC. This gives the protein CASSLVVPSGRYEQYF.

The rearrangement links TRBV19 to TRBJ2-2; no clear D. V was clipped by 8 bases and J by 1 base, with 5 bases between them. Germline V gene lookup returns CDR1 LNHDA and CDR2 SQIVND (reference sequence). This CDR3 region has 12 residues. Written as DNA, the CDR3 is TGTGCCAGTGACAAGAACACCGGGGAGCTGTTTTTT. It translates to CASDKNTGELFF.

The rearrangement joins TRBV29-1 to TRBJ2-1; 10 bases agree with TRBD2. After removal of 2 bases from V and 6 bases from J, the junction contained 7 bases not matched to a gene. Per germline, CDR1 SQVTM and CDR2 ANQGSEA. CDR3 length equals 15 residues. The CDR3 loop reads CSVERRLAGANEQFF. The CDR3 nucleotides are TGCAGCGTTGAAAGGCGTCTAGCGGGAGCCAATGAGCAGTTCTTC.

The count of this clone is one. Other DNA sequences in the sample encode the same CDR3. The J gene is TRBJ2-3, the V gene TRBV5-1, with TRBD1 matching 7 bases. Per the germline V gene, CDR1 is SGHRS and CDR2 is YFSETQ. The CDR3 has 15 amino acids. V shed 0 bases and J 1 base; nucleotides not matched to a gene: 2. CDR3 coding DNA: TGCGCCAGCAGCTTGGGGACAGGAGGCACAGATACGCAGTATTTT. This translates into CASSLGTGGTDTQYF.

V and J are TRBV19 and TRBJ2-3; 8 nucleotides align to TRBD2. Germline V CDR1 and CDR2: LNHDA, SQIVND (reference sequence). The CDR3 spans 15 residues. The trim removed 3 bases at V and 2 bases at J, leaving 4 bases unmatched. CDR3 nucleotides: TGTGCCAGTAGTATCCTAGCGGGCACCACAGATACGCAGTATTTT. Translating it yields CASSILAGTTDTQYF.

There are a few counts of this clone. V gene TRBV5-1 combines with J gene TRBJ1-4, with 10 bases aligning to TRBD1. This CDR3 comprises 15 residues. V shed 0 bases, J shed 7 bases, and the junction held 3 bases outside the gene matches. Per the germline V gene, CDR1 is SGHRS and CDR2 is YFSETQ. The CDR3 region is CASSLAGTGAEKLFF. In DNA, the CDR3 is TGCGCCAGCAGCTTGGCTGGGACAGGGGCTGAAAAACTGTTTTTT.

The genes are TRBV5-1 and TRBJ2-3, with D possibly TRBD2 on 6 matching bases. Germline V gene sequence: CDR1 SGHRS, CDR2 YFSETQ. The CDR3 is 17 amino acids. V lost 0 bases and J lost 0, with 14 bases in between. The CDR3 protein is CASSLAGARSSTDTQYF. CDR3 DNA: TGCGCCAGCAGCTTGGCGGGAGCTAGATCGAGCACAGATACGCAGTATTTT.

This rearrangement joins TRBV6-6 to TRBJ2-7, with 7 bases lining up with TRBD1. This CDR3 has 15 residues. Germline lookup yields CDR1 MNHNY and CDR2 SVGAGI (reference sequence). After removal of 7 bases from V and 6 bases from J, the junction contained 15 bases not matched to a gene. CDR3 sequence reads: CASTGRQGLLLEQYF. DNA for the CDR3: TGTGCCAGCACAGGGAGACAGGGTCTACTACTCGAGCAGTACTTC.

The chain uses TRBV6-1 and TRBJ1-2; possibly TRBD1 for D (6 bases). Germline CDR1 is MNHNS and CDR2 is SASEGT. Trimming left V 0 bases short and J 4 bases short, with 12 bases between. This CDR3 contains 15 residues. CDR3 sequence (DNA): TGTGCCAGCAGTGAAGCCTGGACAGAGACCTATGGCTACACCTTC. It is translated as CASSEAWTETYGYTF.

The J gene is TRBJ2-7, the V gene TRBV6-5, with a possible D match to TRBD2 (5 bases). The V end lost 0 bases, the J end lost 2 bases, and 14 bases lay between the germline ends. This CDR3 comprises 16 residues. Looked up from germline, CDR1 is MNHEY and CDR2 is SVGAGI. The CDR3 coding sequence is TGTGCCAGCAGTTACTCGACCTCAGCGGTGGCCTACGAGCAGTACTTC. Its protein is CASSYSTSAVAYEQYF.

CDR3 loop: CASTAGTGGYGYTF. CDR3 bases: TGTGCCAGCACCGCCGGGACGGGGGGCTATGGCTACACCTTC. The chain combines TRBV5-6 with TRBJ1-2; tentative D call: TRBD1 (5 bases). V lost 6 bases to trimming and J lost 4 bases, with 16 bases between them. There are 14 residues in the CDR3. From germline, CDR1 is SGHDT and CDR2 YYEEEE.

As DNA, the CDR3 is TGTGCCAGCAGCCCCCTTCCGGGACAGGGTTTTTTAAACACCATATATTTT. It encodes CASSPLPGQGFLNTIYF. The J gene is TRBJ1-3, the V gene TRBV7-6; 9 bases match TRBD1. V lost 5 bases, J lost 6 bases, and 14 bases stayed unmatched. Per the germline V gene, CDR1 is SGHVS and CDR2 is FNYEAQ. The CDR3 extends over 17 amino acids.

This chain connects TRBV6-1 to TRBJ2-1, with D possibly being TRBD2 (5 bases). The germline V gene encodes CDR1 MNHNS and CDR2 SASEGT. The CDR3 length is 17 residues. V was trimmed by 2 bases and J by 0 bases, leaving 14 bases between them. The CDR3 coding sequence is TGTGCCAGCAGTGAAAGGGTTACTAGGGACTCCTACAATGAGCAGTTCTTC. Translating gives CASSERVTRDSYNEQFF.

The rearrangement links TRBV6-4 to TRBJ1-5; D is ambiguous. The V gene's germline CDR1 is MRHNA and CDR2 SNTAGT. Trimming took 1 base from V and 7 from J, leaving 11 bases between them. The CDR3 has 14 residues. The DNA of the CDR3 is TGTGCCAGCAGTGACTGTGGGCGGAGGCAGCCCCAGCATTTT. Its translation: CASSDCGRRQPQHF.

This sequence joins TRBV2 and TRBJ2-3; TRBD1 matches 8 bases. This CDR3 is built from 17 residues. With 4 bases clipped from V and 2 bases from J, the junction kept 11 bases outside the gene matches. CDR1 and CDR2 from the germline V gene are SNHLY and FYNNEI. This CDR3 is CASSALVDRELTDTQYF. CDR3 nucleotide sequence: TGTGCCAGCAGTGCTCTGGTGGACAGGGAGCTCACAGATACGCAGTATTTT.

This chain connects TRBV6-5 to TRBJ2-7, with 13 bases matching TRBD2. The junction had 5 bases not matched to a gene; V was cut back by 7 bases and J by 2 bases. The germline gives CDR1 MNHEY, CDR2 SVGAGI. This CDR3 is 15 amino acids long. CDR3 region: CASTPLAGGAYEQYF. The DNA for the CDR3 is TGTGCCAGCACCCCACTAGCGGGAGGGGCCTACGAGCAGTACTTC.

V is TRBV27 and J is TRBJ2-7; D is unclear. The CDR3 is 15 residues long. V was pared by 3 bases and J by 2 bases, with 14 bases between. Per the germline V gene, CDR1 is MNHEY and CDR2 is SMNVEV (reference sequence). This chain's CDR3 is CASSFARLSTYEQYF. Written as DNA, the CDR3 is TGTGCCAGCAGTTTCGCTAGGCTAAGTACCTACGAGCAGTACTTC.

V and J are TRBV15 and TRBJ2-5; D is undetermined. The germline CDR1 and CDR2 sequences are LNHNV and YYDKDF (reference sequence). There are 15 residues in the CDR3. Trimming removed 2 bases at V and 4 bases at J, with 14 bases between. This CDR3 is CATSRLARPGETQYF. CDR3 sequence (DNA): TGTGCCACCAGCAGATTGGCCCGACCGGGAGAGACCCAGTACTTC.

V gene TRBV2 combines with J gene TRBJ2-2; possibly TRBD1 for D (5 bases). V dropped 3 bases and J dropped 5 bases, with 13 bases sitting between them. Germline V gene data show CDR1 as SNHLY and CDR2 as FYNNEI. The CDR3 has 15 amino acids. The CDR3 is CASSEGRVGTGELFF. CDR3 nucleotides: TGTGCCAGCAGTGAGGGCAGGGTGGGAACCGGGGAGCTGTTTTTT.

This chain joins TRBV7-9 and TRBJ2-3; TRBD1 agrees at 8 bases. This CDR3 comprises 15 residues. Germline trimming cut 5 bases from V and 1 base from J; bases unmatched to any gene: 5. Germline assignment: CDR1 SEHNR and CDR2 FQNEAQ (reference sequence). The CDR3 DNA follows: TGTGCCAGCAGCATACAGGGGGGAGGCACAGATACGCAGTATTTT. Its translation is CASSIQGGGTDTQYF. Variable domain in full (rest from reference TRBV7-9 and TRBJ2-3): DTGVSQNPRHKITKRGQNVTFRCDPISEHNRLYWYRQTLGQGPEFLTYFQNEAQLEKSRLLSDRFSAERPKGSFSTLEIQRTEQGDSAMYLCASSIQGGGTDTQYFGPGTRLTVL.

This sequence joins TRBV27 and TRBJ1-5; no firm D call. Per germline, CDR1 MNHEY and CDR2 SMNVEV (reference sequence). Trimming left V 2 bases short and J 2 bases short, with 10 bases between. The CDR3 sequence is 15 residues long. The CDR3 spells CASSLRGSGNQPQHF. CDR3 DNA sequence: TGTGCCAGCAGTTTAAGAGGGAGTGGCAATCAGCCCCAGCATTTT.

As DNA, the CDR3 is TGTGCCAGCAGTTACCTCCTTTCGGGAGGGGACAATGAGCAGTTCTTC. Protein product: CASSYLLSGGDNEQFF. V and J are TRBV6-5 and TRBJ2-1; 8 bases are a match to TRBD2. The CDR3 is made up of 16 amino acids. After removal of 2 bases from V and 5 bases from J, the junction contained 8 bases not matched to a gene. Germline CDR1 reads MNHEY; CDR2 reads SVGAGI.

The V gene is TRBV13, the J gene TRBJ1-6; 8 bases line up with TRBD1. This CDR3 is built from 14 residues. CDR1 PRHDT and CDR2 FYEKMQ come from the germline V gene (reference sequence). J gave up 9 bases and V 3 bases, and 4 bases lay outside the gene matches. CDR3 sequence reads: CASSFDRGSSPLHF. Here the CDR3 DNA reads TGTGCCAGCAGCTTCGACAGGGGATCTTCACCCCTCCACTTT.

The chain carries TRBV25-1 and TRBJ1-4; D perhaps matches TRBD1 (5 bases). The V end lost 1 base, the J end lost 7 bases, and 13 bases lay between the germline ends. The length of the CDR3 is 15 residues. Germline V gene sequence: CDR1 MGHDK, CDR2 SYGVNS. The CDR3 coding sequence is TGTGCCAGCAGTGAATTTCGGGGGAACTCTGAAAAACTGTTTTTT. It translates to CASSEFRGNSEKLFF.

The V gene is TRBV7-9, the J gene TRBJ2-1, with 8 bases lining up with TRBD2. This CDR3 contains 15 residues. V gave up 5 bases and J gave up 10 bases; unmatched junction bases: 13. Germline V lookup: CDR1 SEHNR, CDR2 FQNEAQ (reference sequence). The CDR3 sequence is CASSRTSFPDEEQFF. In DNA, the CDR3 is TGTGCCAGCAGCCGGACTAGCTTCCCCGATGAGGAGCAGTTCTTC.

The chain recombines TRBV7-6 with TRBJ1-5; tentative D call: TRBD1 (5 bases). Trimming pared 2 bases from V and 4 bases from J, leaving 6 bases between. CDR3 length: 13 residues. Germline CDR1 and CDR2: SGHVS and FNYEAQ. The CDR3 is CASSLSGNQPQHF. As DNA, the CDR3 is TGTGCCAGCAGCTTATCAGGGAATCAGCCCCAGCATTTT. Full variable domain (missing parts from reference TRBV7-6 and TRBJ1-5): GAGVSQSPRYKVTKRGQDVALRCDPISGHVSLYWYRQALGQGPEFLTYFNYEAQQDKSGLPNDRFSAERPEGSISTLTIQRTEQRDSAMYRCASSLSGNQPQHFGDGTRLSIL.

V and J are TRBV15 and TRBJ2-5; no clear D. V lost 3 bases, J lost 0 bases, and 5 bases lay in between. The CDR3 extends over 13 amino acids. Germline lookup yields CDR1 LNHNV and CDR2 YYDKDF (reference sequence). The CDR3: CATSRENQETQYF. The CDR3 DNA follows: TGTGCCACCAGCAGGGAGAACCAAGAGACCCAGTACTTC.

The J gene is TRBJ1-1, the V gene TRBV2; D gene uncertain. V gave up 10 bases and J gave up 1 base, with 16 bases separating them. Germline assignment: CDR1 SNHLY and CDR2 FYNNEI. CDR3 length: 14 amino acids. The CDR3 bases are TGTGCCACCGAAAACTCCGCGGGGAACACTGAAGCTTTCTTT. Protein: CATENSAGNTEAFF.